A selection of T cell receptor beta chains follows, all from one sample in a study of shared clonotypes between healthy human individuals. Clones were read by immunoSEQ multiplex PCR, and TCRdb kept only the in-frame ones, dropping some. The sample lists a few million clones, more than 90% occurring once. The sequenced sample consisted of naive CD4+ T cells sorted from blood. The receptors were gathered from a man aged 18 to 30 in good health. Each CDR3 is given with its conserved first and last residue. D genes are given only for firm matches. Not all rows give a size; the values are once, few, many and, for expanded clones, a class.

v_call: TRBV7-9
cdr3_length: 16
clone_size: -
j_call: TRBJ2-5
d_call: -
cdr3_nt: TGTGCCAGCAGCTTGGGCTCAGGGACTCTCCAAGAGACCCAGTACTTC
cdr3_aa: CASSLGSGTLQETQYF

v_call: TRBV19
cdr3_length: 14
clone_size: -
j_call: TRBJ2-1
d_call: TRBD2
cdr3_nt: TGTGCCAGTAGTGCCCTAGCGGGAGGGTATGAGCAGTTCTTC
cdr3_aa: CASSALAGGYEQFF

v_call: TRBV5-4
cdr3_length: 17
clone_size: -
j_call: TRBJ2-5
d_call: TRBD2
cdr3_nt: TGTGCCAGCAGCAAAGGACCCCGACTAGCGGGAGGGGAGACCCAGTACTTC
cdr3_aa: CASSKGPRLAGGETQYF

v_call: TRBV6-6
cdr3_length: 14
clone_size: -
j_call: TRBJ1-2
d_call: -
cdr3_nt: TGTGCCAGCAGTTCCAGGGGAGGTTTTTATGGCTACACCTTC
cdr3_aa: CASSSRGGFYGYTF

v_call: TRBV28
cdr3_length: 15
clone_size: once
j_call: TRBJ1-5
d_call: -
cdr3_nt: TGTGCCAGCAGTTTTCGGGGAGCGGGAGGGCAGCCCCAGCATTTT
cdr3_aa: CASSFRGAGGQPQHF

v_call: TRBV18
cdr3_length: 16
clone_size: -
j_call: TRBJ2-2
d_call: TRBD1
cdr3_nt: TGTGCCAGCTCACCAGATCAGGGGGCGGTCACCGGGGAGCTGTTTTTT
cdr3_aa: CASSPDQGAVTGELFF

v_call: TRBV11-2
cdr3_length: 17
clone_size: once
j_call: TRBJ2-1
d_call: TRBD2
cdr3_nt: TGTGCCAGCAGCTTAGGCCTAGCGGGAGACCCCCCAATTGAGCAGTTCTTC
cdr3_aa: CASSLGLAGDPPIEQFF

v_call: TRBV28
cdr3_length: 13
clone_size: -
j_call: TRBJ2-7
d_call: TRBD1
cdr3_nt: TGTGCCAGCCGGGACAGGGTTTCCTACGAGCAGTACTTC
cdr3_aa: CASRDRVSYEQYF

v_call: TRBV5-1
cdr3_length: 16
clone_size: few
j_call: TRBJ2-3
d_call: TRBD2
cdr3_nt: TGCGCCAGCAGCCCAAGGCCGCGGGGGGAATCAGATACGCAGTATTTT
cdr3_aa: CASSPRPRGESDTQYF

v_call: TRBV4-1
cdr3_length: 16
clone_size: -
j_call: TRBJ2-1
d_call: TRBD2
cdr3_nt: TGCGCCAGCAGCCAAGACTGGGGGACTAGCGGAAATGAGCAGTTCTTC
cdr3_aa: CASSQDWGTSGNEQFF

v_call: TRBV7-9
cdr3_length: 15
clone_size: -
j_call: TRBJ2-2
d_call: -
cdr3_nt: TGTGCCAGCAACACCCAAGGGGGTGGTTCCGGGGAGCTGTTTTTT
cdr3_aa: CASNTQGGGSGELFF

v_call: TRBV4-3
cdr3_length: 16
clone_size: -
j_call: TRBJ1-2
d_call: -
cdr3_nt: TGCGCCAGCAGCCAAGAGGGGGCAGGGGCGAACTATGGCTACACCTTC
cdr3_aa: CASSQEGAGANYGYTF

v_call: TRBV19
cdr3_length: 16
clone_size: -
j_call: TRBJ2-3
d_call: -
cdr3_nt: TGTGCCAGTAGGGGGACCGGGACATCATCTGCAGATACGCAGTATTTT
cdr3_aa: CASRGTGTSSADTQYF

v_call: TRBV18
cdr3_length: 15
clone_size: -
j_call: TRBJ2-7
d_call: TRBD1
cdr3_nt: TGTGCCAGCTCACCAGACAGGGTAGGCGCCTACGAGCAGTACTTC
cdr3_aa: CASSPDRVGAYEQYF

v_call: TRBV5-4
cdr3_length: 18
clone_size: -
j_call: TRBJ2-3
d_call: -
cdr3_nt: TGTGCCAGCAGCTTTTCGACGGAGGGGGTGACAGGCACAGATACGCAGTATTTT
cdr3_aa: CASSFSTEGVTGTDTQYF

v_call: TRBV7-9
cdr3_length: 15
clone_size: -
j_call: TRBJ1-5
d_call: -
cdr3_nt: TGTGCCAGCAGCTTTTCGGGTGACGGCAATCAGCCCCAGCATTTT
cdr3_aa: CASSFSGDGNQPQHF

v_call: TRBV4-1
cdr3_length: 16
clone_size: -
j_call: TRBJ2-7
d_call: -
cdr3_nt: TGCGCCAGCAGCCAAGAGAGCACTACCTTATTCTACGAGCAGTACTTC
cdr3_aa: CASSQESTTLFYEQYF

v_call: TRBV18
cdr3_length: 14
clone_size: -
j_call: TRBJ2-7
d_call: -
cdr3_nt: TGTGCCAGCTCACCAATTATGGGGGCGGGCGAGCAGTACTTC
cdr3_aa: CASSPIMGAGEQYF